A single sample is the source of the 8 T cell receptor beta chains below, sequenced in a study of blood T cell repertoires in COVID-19 (TCRdb year 2020). The library was prepared using the immunoSEQ multiplex PCR assay. The source is immuneACCESS, and TCRdb retained only in-frame sequences with V and J called. Part of the clones is not carried over; for the studies checked, unresolved V genes explain less than half of this, and the remainder is unexplained. The sample records 450,000 or so clones, about 88% of which are singletons. The top ten clonotypes cover approximately 0.9% of the sample. The sequenced sample was peripheral blood. These receptor sequences come from a man younger than 35 with COVID-19, enrolled during active disease.

The V and J genes are TRBV2 and TRBJ1-5; D perhaps matches TRBD1 (6 bases). V was cut by 6 bases and J by 7 bases, with 13 bases left in between. Germline CDR1 is SNHLY and CDR2 is FYNNEI. CDR3 length: 13 residues. This CDR3 reads CASRYRERQPQHF. In DNA form, the CDR3 reads TGTGCCAGCAGGTACAGGGAAAGACAGCCCCAGCATTTT.

The V and J genes are TRBV6-2 or TRBV6-3 and TRBJ1-4, with 9 bases lining up with TRBD1. The ends lost 5 bases at V and 0 bases at J; junction bases unmatched: 4. CDR3 length equals 16 residues. Germline V lookup: CDR1 MNHEY, CDR2 SVGEGT. The CDR3 DNA follows: TGTGCCAGCAGTGCCGGACAGGGGTCAACTAATGAAAAACTGTTTTTT. It codes for CASSAGQGSTNEKLFF.

The chain joins TRBV21-1 to TRBJ1-5; TRBD1, the D gene given by the table, was not confirmed from the DNA. TRBV21-1 is given as a pseudogene. The CDR3 runs 20 residues. In DNA, the CDR3 is TGTGCCAGCAGCAAAGCAGGCCACACGGGGGACAGGTCTTTCCATCAGCCCCAGCATTTT. It translates to CASSKAGHTGDRSFHQPQHF.

The chain has TRBV29-1 and TRBJ2-3; TRBD1 might be the D (6 bases). The germline V gene has CDR1 SQVTM and CDR2 ANQGSEA. The CDR3 sequence is 14 residues long. CDR3 DNA sequence: TGCACAACTCTCCATGGGGGCGGCACAGATACGCAGTATTTT. Protein: CTTLHGGGTDTQYF.

The chain employs TRBV29-1 and TRBJ2-7; a weak D match, TRBD2 (5 bases). The germline V gene encodes CDR1 SQVTM and CDR2 ANQGSEA. V lost 4 bases and J lost 5, with 12 bases in between. CDR3 length equals 12 residues. The CDR3 sequence is CSVVEGLNEQYF. The CDR3 region has the DNA TGCAGCGTTGTTGAGGGCCTCAACGAGCAGTACTTC.

The chain joins TRBV2 to TRBJ1-4; D is uncertain. The CDR3 length is 15 residues. Trimming shortened V by 9 bases and J by 6 bases, and 20 bases separated the two germline ends. Germline-derived CDR1 and CDR2 are SNHLY and FYNNEI. CDR3 protein: CASEPRQKVHEKLFF. The DNA of the CDR3 is TGTGCCAGTGAACCCAGGCAGAAAGTTCATGAAAAACTGTTTTTT.

The chain carries TRBV2 and TRBJ2-3, with 10 bases identical to TRBD2. The V and J ends lost 7 bases and 6 bases, in that order; junction bases with no gene match: 13. This CDR3 is built from 16 residues. Germline lookup yields CDR1 SNHLY and CDR2 FYNNEI. The CDR3 here is CASTLAGVKLRDTQYF. The CDR3 region has the DNA TGTGCCAGCACGCTAGCGGGAGTTAAACTTCGCGATACGCAGTATTTT.

The chain joins TRBV11-2 to TRBJ1-1; 8 positions match TRBD1. Trimming removed 2 bases from V and 3 bases from J; junction bases left unmatched: 5. The CDR3 length is 15 residues. The germline V gene has CDR1 SGHAT and CDR2 FQNNGV. The CDR3 sequence: CASSLRQGRHTEAFF. For the CDR3, the DNA is TGTGCCAGCAGCTTAAGACAGGGGAGGCACACTGAAGCTTTCTTT.